The 10 T cell receptor beta chains listed next were all sequenced from one sample in a study of response to subunit inactivated influenza vaccine. Using its own MiXCR run on the RT-PCR reads, TCRdb lists one record per CDR3 protein. The repertoire consists of about 570,000 distinct CDR3 sequences, with around 10% occurring once and the leading ten covering 8% to 13%. This sample also belongs to another study, concerning T cells expressing NK-cell markers. As that study records: 5'RACE template switching with UMIs produced the TCR beta cDNA.

The source material was PBMCs from blood, sampled on the day of vaccination. These receptors originate from a man aged 50 to 59 who received an inactivated influenza vaccine.

The CDR3 DNA reads as TGCGCCAGCAGCTTTCGCCAGGGGACGAACAATGAGCAGTTCTTC. It is translated as CASSFRQGTNNEQFF. The rearrangement links TRBV5-1 to TRBJ2-1; tentative D call: TRBD1 (6 bases). Germline CDR1 and CDR2: SGHRS and YFSETQ. Trimming took 2 bases from V and 5 from J, leaving 14 bases between them. This CDR3 has 15 amino acids. The full variable domain, rest sourced from reference TRBV5-1 and TRBJ2-1, is KAGVTQTPRYLIKTRGQQVTLSCSPISGHRSVSWYQQTPGQGLQFLFEYFSETQRNKGNFPGRFSGRQFSNSRSEMNVSTLELGDSALYLCASSFRQGTNNEQFFGPGTRLTVL.

This chain links TRBV12-3 or TRBV12-4 with TRBJ2-2, with D possibly being TRBD2 (6 bases). The CDR3 covers 14 residues. With 5 bases removed from V and 6 bases from J, the gap between germline ends came to 13 bases. The CDR3 region has the DNA TGTGCCAGCAGTCCTCGGACTATCCCCGGGGAGCTGTTTTTT. Its translation is CASSPRTIPGELFF.

The chain links TRBV20-1 to TRBJ2-5; TRBD2 agrees at 8 bases. Germline V gene lookup returns CDR1 DFQATT and CDR2 SNEGSKA (reference sequence). V dropped 2 bases and J dropped 4; count of bases not matched to a gene: 6. The CDR3 runs to 14 residues. CDR3 residues: CSARKAGVLETQYF. The CDR3 nucleotides are TGCAGTGCTAGAAAAGCGGGAGTCTTAGAGACCCAGTACTTC.

This clonotype was seen a few times. The chain is built from TRBV30 and TRBJ2-1; D remains ambiguous. The CDR3 runs to 11 residues. V was pared by 5 bases and J by 5 bases, with 7 bases between. The germline CDR1 and CDR2 sequences are GTSNPN and SVGIG (reference sequence). The CDR3 region is CAWAHNNEQFF. CDR3 in DNA: TGTGCCTGGGCACACAACAATGAGCAGTTCTTC.

In this sample, this clonotype turned up many times. The genes are TRBV7-9 and TRBJ2-1; 10 bases line up with TRBD2. The CDR3 contains 17 residues. Germline lookup yields CDR1 SEHNR and CDR2 FQNEAQ (reference sequence). Trimming at V came to 5 bases and at J to 1 base, leaving 8 bases not matched to a gene. CDR3 residues: CASSLHSGGQSYNEQFF. Written as DNA, the CDR3 is TGTGCCAGCAGCCTCCATAGCGGGGGGCAGTCCTACAATGAGCAGTTCTTC.

The gene calls are TRBV2 and TRBJ1-2; 9 positions match TRBD1. The CDR3 runs 14 residues. The V and J ends lost 5 bases and 7 bases, in that order; junction bases with no gene match: 8. Germline CDR1 SNHLY, CDR2 FYNNEI. This CDR3 reads CASSPGQGRSGYTF. DNA of the CDR3: TGTGCCAGCAGTCCCGGACAGGGGAGGTCTGGCTACACCTTC.

The chain recombines TRBV10-3 with TRBJ1-2; 9 nucleotides line up with TRBD1. Losses at the gene ends were 2 bases for V and 5 bases for J; bases not matched to a gene: 15. This CDR3 contains 18 residues. CDR1 and CDR2 (germline): ENHRY, SYGVKD. Here the CDR3 DNA reads TGTGCCATCAGTGAGCCAAACCGGGACAGGGCTGGGGGTTATGGCTACACCTTC. Translation: CAISEPNRDRAGGYGYTF.

This chain uses TRBV18 with TRBJ2-3; 7 bases are shared with TRBD1. This CDR3 is built from 15 residues. J lost 2 bases, V lost 4 bases, and 6 bases had no gene match. Germline V lookup: CDR1 KGHSH, CDR2 LQKENI. Here the CDR3 DNA reads TGTGCCAGCTCACTCCTACAGGGGAACACAGATACGCAGTATTTT. Residues: CASSLLQGNTDTQYF.

This clonotype has only a few counts. V usage is TRBV7-2 and J usage is TRBJ1-1, with D tentatively TRBD1 (6 bases). V was clipped by 5 bases and J by 8 bases, with 12 bases between them. The CDR3 is 12 residues long. Germline loops: CDR1 SGHTA, CDR2 FQGNSA. CDR3 nucleotide sequence: TGTGCCAGCAGCCCCGGGACACCCGAAGCTTTCTTT. It codes for CASSPGTPEAFF.

The chain links TRBV7-2 to TRBJ1-5; no clear D gene. The CDR3 is 15 residues long. The germline V gene encodes CDR1 SGHTA and CDR2 FQGNSA. The germline V and J ends were trimmed by 4 bases and 6 bases, with 16 bases remaining between them. As DNA, the CDR3 is TGTGCCAGCAGCTCAACCGGGGTCTCTGGTCAGCCCCAGCATTTT. It specifies CASSSTGVSGQPQHF.